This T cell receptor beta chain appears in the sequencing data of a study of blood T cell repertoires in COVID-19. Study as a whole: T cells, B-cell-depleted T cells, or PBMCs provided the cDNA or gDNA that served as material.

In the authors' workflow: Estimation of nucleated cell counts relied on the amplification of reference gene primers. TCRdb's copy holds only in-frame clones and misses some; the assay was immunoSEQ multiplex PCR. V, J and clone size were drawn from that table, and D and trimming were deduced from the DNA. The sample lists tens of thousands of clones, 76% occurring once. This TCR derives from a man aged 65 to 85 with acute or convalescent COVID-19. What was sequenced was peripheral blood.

The CDR3 loop is CASSGQTSGSLWDYNEQFF. CDR3 DNA sequence: TGTGCCAGCAGTGGGCAGACTAGCGGGAGTCTTTGGGACTACAATGAGCAGTTCTTC. The chain combines TRBV28 with TRBJ2-1; the match to TRBD2 covers 12 bases. The CDR3 totals 19 residues. The V segment lost 5 bases and the J segment 3 bases; nucleotides outside the gene matches: 14. Germline CDR1 MDHEN, CDR2 SYDVKM.